This T cell receptor (beta chain) derives from a study of vaccination effects on CD4 cells after COVID-19. This clone was counted only a few times. Its antigen is still unknown. Broader study findings: Marked clonal contraction was seen in infection- and vaccine-induced clones late after vaccination. Only a few convalescent patients and no early post-infection timepoints featured in the study.

TCRdb's table, derived via immunoSEQ multiplex PCR, lists solely in-frame clones and lacks some. The sample includes about 63,000 clones, roughly 76% of them seen just once. V lost 1 base to trimming and J lost 7 bases, with 10 bases between them. The CDR3 loop spans 14 amino acids. Germline values: CDR1 KGHSH, CDR2 LQKENI. Within the ViraFEST assay, antigen-specific CD4+ T cells underwent expansion with viral peptide pools prior to sequencing. CD4+ T cells were isolated after 10 days of culture. Prior SARS-CoV-2 infection was absent in the vaccine recipients, as shown by negative nucleocapsid antibodies. PBMC were cultured at fewer than 2.5 million per well with about 10 IU/ml IL-2 and approximately 10 ug/ml peptides. On days 3 and 7, fresh IL-2 medium replaced half the medium.

This sample comprised CD4+ T cells from PBMCs cultured with HCoV-OC43 spike peptides, obtained before COVID-19 vaccination. Described subset: HCoV-OC43 spike overlapping peptide pool stimulation. The chain recombines TRBV18 with TRBJ2-2; unclear D gene. The TCR comes from a human donor who received a COVID-19 vaccine. CDR3 amino acids: CASSPRTLDGELFF. The CDR3 nucleotides are TGTGCCAGCTCACCACGGACCCTCGACGGGGAGCTGTTTTTT.